These 5 T cell receptor beta chains were sequenced from one sample in a study of T cells in localized non-small cell lung cancer. Using immunoSEQ multiplex PCR, the repertoire was profiled, and TCRdb retains in-frame clones only, with some absent. Here the sample spans about 52,000 clones, about nine tenths being singletons. The sample here was peripheral blood, taken before any cancer treatment. The receptor source for this set is a male donor older than 55 with stage III squamous cell lung carcinoma.

The V call is TRBV30, the J call TRBJ1-1; D call uncertain. Trimming took off 5 bases at V and 1 base at J, with 11 bases between the two ends. The CDR3 sequence is 13 residues long. Germline V lookup: CDR1 GTSNPN, CDR2 SVGIG (reference sequence). The CDR3 spells CAWATLGNTEAFF. The CDR3 DNA sequence: TGTGCCTGGGCTACACTCGGGAACACTGAAGCTTTCTTT.

The gene calls are TRBV7-2 and TRBJ2-3, with 11 bases fitting TRBD2. The CDR3 runs 18 residues. Germline lookup yields CDR1 SGHTA and CDR2 FQGNSA. J was trimmed by 6 bases and V by 4 bases; bases with no gene match: 15. The CDR3 coding sequence is TGTGCCAGCAGCTGGGGAGGTCCTAGCGGGAGGCCAAAGGATACGCAGTATTTT. This codes for CASSWGGPSGRPKDTQYF.

This clone occurred a few times. The chain uses TRBV7-9 and TRBJ2-7; D is possibly TRBD1 (5 bases). The CDR3 covers 12 residues. V was pared by 4 bases and J by 5 bases, with 9 bases between. From germline, CDR1 is SEHNR and CDR2 FQNEAQ (reference sequence). The CDR3 here is CASSWGSDEQYF. The CDR3 DNA is TGTGCCAGCAGCTGGGGCAGCGACGAGCAGTACTTC.

The chain combines TRBV7-8 with TRBJ2-7; 10 positions match TRBD1. The V and J ends lost 4 bases and 6 bases, in that order; junction bases with no gene match: 6. Germline CDR1 is SGHVS and CDR2 is FQNEAQ. This CDR3 region has 14 residues. The CDR3 region has the DNA TGTGCCAGCAGCTCCTGGACAGGGGGAAGCGAGCAGTACTTC. Translating gives CASSSWTGGSEQYF.

The chain uses TRBV11-2 and TRBJ2-5, with a possible D match to TRBD2 (6 bases). Trimming left V 9 bases short and J 5 bases short, with 16 bases between. The CDR3 has 13 residues. Germline-derived CDR1 and CDR2 are SGHAT and FQNNGV. The CDR3 loop reads CASSISGPETQYF. The CDR3 DNA reads TGTGCCAGTTCCATTAGCGGCCCCGAGACCCAGTACTTC.